This TCR beta chain was captured by sequencing in a study of shared clonotypes between healthy human individuals. Deep was the level at which the assay was run. TCRdb keeps only in-frame clones here, not all; method: immunoSEQ multiplex PCR. The repertoire holds fewer than 1.6 million clones, with approximately 98.5% as singletons. The V gene lost 6 bases and the J gene lost 5 bases, with 4 bases spanning the gap. This CDR3 comprises 10 residues. Germline assignment: CDR1 SEHNR and CDR2 FQNEAQ (reference sequence). All donors qualified as healthy HIV-negative adults and had experienced no recent acute infections or vaccinations.

This TCR came from a man aged 25 to 45 in good health. The sequenced sample consisted of naive CD4+ T cells sorted from blood. Subset denoted: CD45RA+ positively selected. The chain employs TRBV7-9 and TRBJ2-5; D not resolved. The CDR3 region is CASRPETQYF. The CDR3 nucleotides are TGTGCCAGCAGACCGGAGACCCAGTACTTC. Full variable domain (outside the CDR3, taken from reference TRBV7-9 and TRBJ2-5): DTGVSQNPRHKITKRGQNVTFRCDPISEHNRLYWYRQTLGQGPEFLTYFQNEAQLEKSRLLSDRFSAERPKGSFSTLEIQRTEQGDSAMYLCASRPETQYFGPGTRLLVL.